The 29 T cell receptor beta chains below come from one sample, sequenced in a study of blood T cell repertoires in COVID-19. Clones were read by immunoSEQ multiplex PCR, and TCRdb kept only the in-frame ones, dropping some. The profile shows some 260,000 clones, about 86% of them singletons. The specimen was PBMCs or T cells enriched from blood (not recorded which). All receptors derive from a man aged 30 to 45 with acute COVID-19.

The chain combines TRBV6-5 with TRBJ1-2; 9 bases align to TRBD1. The CDR3 runs to 14 residues. Germline loops: CDR1 MNHEY, CDR2 SVGAGI. Germline trimming cut 6 bases from V and 4 bases from J; bases unmatched to any gene: 6. CDR3 sequence reads: CASRKQGASYGYTF. The CDR3, as DNA: TGTGCCAGCAGAAAACAGGGGGCAAGCTATGGCTACACCTTC.

This sequence joins TRBV19 and TRBJ1-5; 7 positions agree with TRBD1. From germline, CDR1 is LNHDA and CDR2 SQIVND (reference sequence). Trimming removed 4 bases from V and 7 bases from J; junction bases left unmatched: 10. The CDR3 extends over 15 amino acids. The CDR3 bases are TGTGCCAGTAGTACCAAGGGGGCCCTAGAACAGCCCCAGCATTTT. This translates into CASSTKGALEQPQHF. Full variable domain (outside the CDR3, taken from reference TRBV19 and TRBJ1-5): DGGITQSPKYLFRKEGQNVTLSCEQNLNHDAMYWYRQDPGQGLRLIYYSQIVNDFQKGDIAEGYSVSREKKESFPLTVTSAQKNPTAFYLCASSTKGALEQPQHFGDGTRLSIL.

The sample holds many counts of this clone. The chain employs TRBV5-5 and TRBJ1-1; D uncertain. The CDR3 extends over 13 amino acids. In germline, CDR1 is SGHKS, CDR2 YYEKEE (reference sequence). Between the trimmed V and J ends, which lost 5 bases and 1 base, there was a span of 9 bases. The CDR3 DNA reads TGTGCCAGCAGTCAGAGGAGGAACACTGAAGCTTTCTTT. Its translation is CASSQRRNTEAFF.

The V gene is TRBV7-2, the J gene TRBJ2-7, with 8 bases lining up with TRBD2. V lost 2 bases to trimming and J lost 2 bases; unmatched junction nucleotides: 8. Germline CDR1 and CDR2: SGHTA and FQGNSA. The CDR3 loop spans 16 amino acids. CDR3 bases: TGTGCCAGCAGCTTATTCACCGCGGGAGGTACCTACGAGCAGTACGTC. It specifies CASSLFTAGGTYEQYV.

The gene calls are TRBV4-1 and TRBJ2-1, with 10 bases aligning to TRBD2. The CDR3 extends over 14 amino acids. Losses at the gene ends were 0 bases for V and 9 bases for J; bases not matched to a gene: 2. Per germline, CDR1 MGHRA and CDR2 YSYEKL. The chain's CDR3 is CASSQDPSGSEQFF. The DNA for the CDR3 is TGCGCCAGCAGCCAAGACCCTAGCGGGAGTGAGCAGTTCTTC.

The CDR3 sequence: CASSYSLAGGNNEQFF. The CDR3 bases are TGTGCCAGCAGTTACTCCCTAGCGGGAGGGAACAATGAGCAGTTCTTC. V and J are TRBV6-5 and TRBJ2-1, with 12 bases that match TRBD2. In germline, CDR1 is MNHEY, CDR2 SVGAGI. The CDR3 covers 16 residues. Trimming at V came to 0 bases and at J to 5 bases, leaving 2 bases not matched to a gene.

The chain recombines TRBV4-2 with TRBJ1-3; weak D call: TRBD1 (5 bases). CDR1 is LGHNA and CDR2 is YNFKEQ in the germline V gene. V was clipped by 2 bases and J by 2 bases, with 7 bases between them. The CDR3 is made up of 14 amino acids. CDR3 sequence reads: CASSQSGTGNTIYF. In nucleotides, the CDR3 is TGTGCCAGCAGCCAATCAGGGACTGGAAACACCATATATTTT.

This clone has just a few counts. The V gene is TRBV29-1, the J gene TRBJ1-1; 8 nucleotides line up with TRBD1. The CDR3 length is 14 residues. Germline lookup yields CDR1 SQVTM and CDR2 ANQGSEA. Trimming removed 7 bases from V and 0 bases from J; junction bases left unmatched: 7. In nucleotides, the CDR3 is TGCAGCGCTGGAAGACAGGGGTTGAACACTGAAGCTTTCTTT. Amino acids: CSAGRQGLNTEAFF.

This clone was found a few times. This chain connects TRBV5-1 to TRBJ1-4, with 8 bases that match TRBD1. The CDR3 has 13 residues. The germline V gene has CDR1 SGHRS and CDR2 YFSETQ. Trimming took 8 bases from V and 8 from J; bases not matched to a gene: 8. In DNA, the CDR3 is TGCGCCAGTCAGGGACAGGCAGGCGAAAAACTGTTTTTT. It is translated as CASQGQAGEKLFF.

The CDR3 loop is CASSLRLASTDEQFF. The DNA of the CDR3 is TGCGCCAGCAGCCTCAGACTAGCAAGTACCGATGAGCAGTTCTTC. V is TRBV4-1 and J is TRBJ2-1; 7 bases agree with TRBD2. This CDR3 is built from 15 residues. V shed 4 bases and J 8 bases; nucleotides not matched to a gene: 11. The germline gives CDR1 MGHRA, CDR2 YSYEKL.

This chain links TRBV27 with TRBJ2-7, with a possible D match to TRBD2 (6 bases). V lost 6 bases to trimming and J lost 4 bases, with 16 bases between them. Germline V CDR1 and CDR2: MNHEY, SMNVEV (reference sequence). The CDR3 has 14 residues. The CDR3 protein is CASSKRAGVYEQYV. The CDR3 DNA reads as TGTGCCAGCAGCAAGCGGGCCGGTGTATACGAGCAGTACGTC.

The chain has TRBV6-2 or TRBV6-3 and TRBJ2-3; maybe TRBD2 (6 bases). The germline V and J ends were trimmed by 4 bases and 1 base, with 9 bases remaining between them. This CDR3 spans 14 amino acids. In germline, CDR1 is MNHEY, CDR2 SVGEGT. DNA for the CDR3: TGTGCCAGCAGTTGGTCGGGGGGCACAGATACGCAGTATTTT. This encodes CASSWSGGTDTQYF.

The rearrangement links TRBV6-5 to TRBJ2-1, with 7 positions matching TRBD1. Germline CDR1 MNHEY, CDR2 SVGAGI. The CDR3 length is 16 residues. Trimming at V came to 2 bases and at J to 7 bases, leaving 11 bases not matched to a gene. The CDR3 DNA follows: TGTGCCAGCAGTTACGTGGGACAGATCCCTCCGAATGAGCAGTTCTTC. It translates to CASSYVGQIPPNEQFF.

DNA of the CDR3: TGCGCCAGCAGCCAAAAACGAGGACTAGACCCCGGGGAGCTGTTTTTT. Protein sequence: CASSQKRGLDPGELFF. The rearrangement uses TRBV4-1 and TRBJ2-2; 7 bases fit TRBD2. Germline lookup yields CDR1 MGHRA and CDR2 YSYEKL. Germline trimming cut 2 bases from V and 6 bases from J; bases unmatched to any gene: 9. This CDR3 region has 16 residues.

The chain links TRBV9 to TRBJ1-1, with TRBD1 as a possible D gene (6 bases). Trimming took 4 bases from V and 2 from J, leaving 12 bases between them. Germline CDR1 reads SGDLS; CDR2 reads YYNGEE. This CDR3 spans 14 amino acids. The CDR3 nucleotides are TGTGCCAGCAGCAAAGAGACAGGTAACACTGAAGCTTTCTTT. As protein: CASSKETGNTEAFF.

The chain recombines TRBV15 with TRBJ2-1, with D possibly TRBD2 on 5 matching bases. Germline CDR1 and CDR2: LNHNV and YYDKDF (reference sequence). V lost 3 bases to trimming and J lost 4 bases, with 13 bases between them. The CDR3 is 15 amino acids. CDR3 sequence reads: CATSRPSGDYNEQFF. The CDR3 nucleotides are TGTGCCACCAGCAGGCCCAGCGGAGATTACAATGAGCAGTTCTTC. Using reference TRBV15 and TRBJ2-1 for the parts outside the CDR3, the full variable domain is DAMVIQNPRYQVTQFGKPVTLSCSQTLNHNVMYWYQQKSSQAPKLLFHYYDKDFNNEADTPDNFQSRRPNTSFCFLDIRSPGLGDTAMYLCATSRPSGDYNEQFFGPGTRLTVL.

This clone was counted a few times. J is TRBJ2-3 and V is TRBV5-8; D may be TRBD2 (6 bases). From germline, CDR1 is SGHTS and CDR2 YDEGEE. V shed 0 bases and J shed 0 bases, with 11 bases lying between them. The CDR3 loop spans 16 amino acids. The CDR3 is CASSLEGTGSTDTQYF. The CDR3 nucleotides are TGTGCCAGCAGCTTGGAGGGGACTGGGAGCACAGATACGCAGTATTTT.

As for this clone: At one end, the junction sequence differs from germline, possibly due to a read error. V and J are TRBV6-2 or TRBV6-3 and TRBJ2-1, with D possibly matching TRBD2 (6 bases). Germline-derived CDR1 and CDR2 are MNHEY and SVGEGT. The CDR3 covers 18 residues. The CDR3 coding sequence is TGTGCCAGCAGCTACTTAAGGTTCCGGGGGAGCTCCTACAATGAGCAGTTCTTC. Its protein product is CASSYLRFRGSSYNEQFF.

At least ten counts were recorded for this clone. The genes are TRBV5-1 and TRBJ1-4; D is possibly TRBD1 (6 bases). V was trimmed by 1 base and J by 8 bases, leaving 12 bases between them. The CDR3 extends over 14 amino acids. Germline-derived CDR1 and CDR2 are SGHRS and YFSETQ. Here the CDR3 DNA reads TGCGCCAGCAGCTTGCAGGGGTTGGGGGAAAAACTGTTTTTT. Residues: CASSLQGLGEKLFF.

V usage is TRBV12-3 or TRBV12-4 and J usage is TRBJ1-2; possibly TRBD1 for D (5 bases). The ends were cut back, 7 bases at V and 8 bases at J, with 17 bases in the middle. This CDR3 has 13 amino acids. CDR3 residues: CASTSGAQGGYTF. The CDR3 bases are TGTGCCAGCACTAGTGGTGCTCAGGGAGGCTACACCTTC.

The chain couples TRBV5-3 to TRBJ1-1; unclear D gene. TRBV5-3 is an ORF; its function is uncertain. V gave up 4 bases and J gave up 8 bases, with 6 bases separating them. The CDR3 is made up of 10 amino acids. This CDR3 is CARSIKEAFF. Here the CDR3 DNA reads TGTGCCAGAAGCATTAAAGAAGCTTTCTTT.

V and J are TRBV6-5 and TRBJ1-6; unclear D gene. Germline values: CDR1 MNHEY, CDR2 SVGAGI. V was pared by 1 base and J by 9 bases, with 10 bases between. This CDR3 contains 14 residues. CDR3 amino acids: CASSYWQARSPLHF. The CDR3 coding sequence is TGTGCCAGCAGTTACTGGCAGGCGCGTTCACCCCTCCACTTT.

The chain uses TRBV24-1 and TRBJ1-2; 8 bases match TRBD1. Losses at the gene ends were 1 base for V and 6 bases for J; bases not matched to a gene: 3. This CDR3 region has 14 residues. Germline V gene lookup returns CDR1 KGHDR and CDR2 SFDVKD. This CDR3 is CATSDLVRGHGYTF. Written as DNA, the CDR3 is TGTGCCACCAGTGATTTAGTCAGGGGGCATGGCTACACCTTC.

This clone was counted a few times. The genes are TRBV15 and TRBJ1-5; weak D call: TRBD1 (5 bases). Trimming cost V 5 bases and J 0 bases, with 17 bases left between them. The CDR3 contains 17 residues. CDR1 LNHNV and CDR2 YYDKDF come from the germline V gene (reference sequence). CDR3 coding DNA: TGTGCCACCAGCCCCCCGGCGCAGGGCCTTAGCAATCAGCCCCAGCATTTT. It is translated as CATSPPAQGLSNQPQHF.

V is TRBV3-1 (or the pseudogene TRBV3-2) and J is TRBJ1-4; 9 bases align to TRBD1. Per the germline V gene, CDR1 is LGHDT and CDR2 is YNNKEL (reference sequence). V shed 4 bases and J 7 bases; nucleotides not matched to a gene: 4. The CDR3 covers 14 residues. CDR3 residues: CASSPQGAVEKLFF. Here the CDR3 DNA reads TGTGCCAGCAGCCCACAGGGGGCGGTTGAAAAACTGTTTTTT.

A note on this clone: Additional DNA sequences in this sample encode the identical CDR3. This chain uses TRBV4-2 with TRBJ2-1, with TRBD1 as a possible D gene (5 bases). Trimming stripped 0 bases from V and 5 bases from J, with 8 bases between. The CDR3 runs 14 residues. Germline V gives CDR1 LGHNA, CDR2 YNFKEQ. This chain's CDR3 is CASSQDRGNNEQFF. Written as DNA, the CDR3 is TGTGCCAGCAGCCAAGATAGGGGAAACAATGAGCAGTTCTTC.

The genes are TRBV5-1 and TRBJ2-1, with 9 bases lining up with TRBD1. This CDR3 region has 15 residues. Germline V gives CDR1 SGHRS, CDR2 YFSETQ. Losses at the gene ends were 5 bases for V and 6 bases for J; bases not matched to a gene: 9. CDR3 residues: CASRTHGQGSNEQFF. CDR3 nucleotide sequence: TGCGCCAGCAGAACCCACGGACAGGGGTCCAATGAGCAGTTCTTC.

This clone occurred a few times. The rearrangement joins TRBV18 to TRBJ1-6; unclear D gene. The V and J ends lost 6 bases and 7 bases respectively, with 13 bases between them. Germline-derived CDR1 and CDR2 are KGHSH and LQKENI. The CDR3 runs to 14 residues. The CDR3, as DNA: TGTGCCAGCTCCCGCGAACCAAAAAATTCACCCCTCCACTTT. Translating gives CASSREPKNSPLHF.

The chain has TRBV24-1 and TRBJ2-2; 7 positions match TRBD2. CDR3 length equals 15 residues. J lost 4 bases, V lost 0 bases, and 1 base had no gene match. CDR1 is KGHDR, CDR2 SFDVKD, per germline. The CDR3 DNA is TGTGCCACCAGTGATTTGTGGGAGGGCACCGGGGAGCTGTTTTTT. It is translated as CATSDLWEGTGELFF.